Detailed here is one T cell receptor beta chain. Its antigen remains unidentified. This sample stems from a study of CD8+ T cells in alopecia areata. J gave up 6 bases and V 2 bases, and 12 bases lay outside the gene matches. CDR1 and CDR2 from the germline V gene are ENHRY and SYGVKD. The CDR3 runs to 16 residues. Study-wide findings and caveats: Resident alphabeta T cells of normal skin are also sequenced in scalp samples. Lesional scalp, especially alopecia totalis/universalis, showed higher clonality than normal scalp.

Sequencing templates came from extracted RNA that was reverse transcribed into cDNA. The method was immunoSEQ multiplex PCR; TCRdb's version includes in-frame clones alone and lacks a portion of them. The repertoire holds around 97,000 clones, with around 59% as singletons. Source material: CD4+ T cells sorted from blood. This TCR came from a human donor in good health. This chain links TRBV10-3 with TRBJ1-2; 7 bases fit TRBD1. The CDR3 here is CAISETTGIVVDGYTF. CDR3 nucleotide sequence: TGTGCCATCAGTGAGACGACAGGGATAGTGGTAGATGGCTACACCTTC.